This T cell receptor beta chain was captured by sequencing in a study of cytomegalovirus exposure and HLA in healthy donors. Findings of the study overall: Listed as cytomegalovirus-associated were 150 to 200 TCR beta chains.

Comment on this clone: What it binds is unknown.

This table comes from immunoSEQ multiplex PCR, and its TCRdb copy is limited to in-frame clones, with some not included. The top ten clones hold about 12% of a sample with about 88,000 clones, around 82% of them seen once. The sample consisted of PBMCs. The sequence was obtained from a woman between 18 and 29 years old in good health and CMV-seropositive.

Written as DNA, the CDR3 is TGTGCCATCAGTGATACCGGGACTAGCGGCACCTACGAGCAGTACTTC. Translated: CAISDTGTSGTYEQYF. The J gene is TRBJ2-7, the V gene TRBV10-3; 11 nucleotides agree with TRBD2. The CDR3 covers 16 residues. The V gene's germline CDR1 is ENHRY and CDR2 SYGVKD. V lost 3 bases to trimming and J lost 2 bases; unmatched junction nucleotides: 6.